Following are 19 T cell receptor beta chains from one sample sequenced in a study of blood T cell repertoires in COVID-19. Using immunoSEQ multiplex PCR, the repertoire was profiled, and TCRdb retains in-frame clones only, with some absent. The sample has around 360,000 clones, less than 90% seen once. The sequenced material came from PBMCs or T cells enriched from blood (not recorded which). The receptor set was obtained from a woman between 25 and 40 years old who had recovered from COVID-19.

This clone was counted a single time. The chain employs TRBV6-1 and TRBJ1-6; TRBD1 aligns across 9 bases. In germline, CDR1 is MNHNS, CDR2 SASEGT. J was trimmed by 3 bases and V by 1 base; bases with no gene match: 4. The CDR3 spans 17 residues. Written as DNA, the CDR3 is TGTGCCAGCAGTGAAGAGTGGACAGGGGACTATAATTCACCCCTCCACTTT. This translates into CASSEEWTGDYNSPLHF.

The chain joins TRBV5-6 to TRBJ2-7; the D gene is possibly TRBD2 (6 bases). The CDR3 spans 14 residues. V lost 4 bases and J lost 3, with 14 bases in between. Germline V gene lookup returns CDR1 SGHDT and CDR2 YYEEEE. The CDR3 region is CASSPGTSYYEQYF. The CDR3 bases are TGTGCCAGCAGCCCCGGGACTTCCTACTACGAGCAGTACTTC.

This clone was observed once. The V call is TRBV6-5, the J call TRBJ1-1; D unresolved. The germline gives CDR1 MNHEY, CDR2 SVGAGI. V was pared by 6 bases and J by 1 base, with 12 bases between. The CDR3 has 14 residues. Written as DNA, the CDR3 is TGTGCCAGCAGCTACGGGTCAGGGAACACTGAAGCTTTCTTT. This translates into CASSYGSGNTEAFF.

J is TRBJ2-7 and V is TRBV7-2, with 11 bases lining up with TRBD2. The length of the CDR3 is 14 residues. Germline trimming cut 5 bases from V and 2 bases from J; bases unmatched to any gene: 2. Germline V gene lookup returns CDR1 SGHTA and CDR2 FQGNSA. The CDR3 DNA follows: TGTGCCAGCAGCGAGACTAGCGGGACCTACGAGCAGTACTTC. This translates into CASSETSGTYEQYF.

This clone was seen a single time. The chain uses TRBV27 and TRBJ1-5, with D perhaps TRBD1 (5 bases). The CDR3 loop spans 13 amino acids. Trimming took off 1 base at V and 8 bases at J, with 9 bases between the two ends. Per germline, CDR1 MNHEY and CDR2 SMNVEV (reference sequence). CDR3 in DNA: TGTGCCAGCAGTTTATTCGGGGGTGAGCCCCAGCATTTT. Residues: CASSLFGGEPQHF.

V and J are TRBV7-8 and TRBJ2-7; D possibly corresponds to TRBD2 (5 bases). Between the trimmed V and J ends, which lost 2 bases and 2 bases, there was a span of 7 bases. The CDR3 totals 13 residues. Per the germline V gene, CDR1 is SGHVS and CDR2 is FQNEAQ. The CDR3 protein is CASSLRGTYEQYF. CDR3 DNA sequence: TGTGCCAGCAGCTTACGGGGTACCTACGAGCAGTACTTC.

This chain connects TRBV5-8 to TRBJ2-1; no firm D call. The CDR3 is made up of 14 amino acids. Trimming shortened V by 4 bases and J by 0 bases, and 8 bases separated the two germline ends. Germline lookup yields CDR1 SGHTS and CDR2 YDEGEE. CDR3 bases: TGTGCCAGCAGCACCGGGTTCTCCTACAATGAGCAGTTCTTC. Its translation: CASSTGFSYNEQFF.

V usage is TRBV9 and J usage is TRBJ1-5, with 7 nucleotides matching TRBD1. V gave up 0 bases and J gave up 2 bases; unmatched junction bases: 2. The V gene's germline CDR1 is SGDLS and CDR2 YYNGEE. The CDR3 runs to 15 residues. The CDR3 bases are TGTGCCAGCAGCGTAGGAGGGGGCCGCAATCAGCCCCAGCATTTT. Protein sequence: CASSVGGGRNQPQHF.

The chain has TRBV11-2 and TRBJ2-7, with D perhaps matching TRBD2 (6 bases). V was pared by 1 base and J by 1 base, with 11 bases between. The CDR3 is 15 amino acids. From germline, CDR1 is SGHAT and CDR2 FQNNGV. CDR3 sequence: CASSLGTAGSYEQYF. DNA of the CDR3: TGTGCCAGCAGCTTAGGGACCGCGGGATCCTACGAGCAGTACTTC.

This chain connects TRBV3-1 (or the pseudogene TRBV3-2) to TRBJ1-1; unclear D gene. Germline loops: CDR1 LGHDT, CDR2 YNNKEL (reference sequence). The CDR3 is made up of 17 amino acids. Trimming removed 0 bases from V and 1 base from J, with 15 bases in between. This CDR3 is CASSQDRSGIWNTEAFF. The CDR3 bases are TGTGCCAGCAGCCAAGATCGCTCGGGGATCTGGAACACTGAAGCTTTCTTT.

The genes are TRBV19 and TRBJ2-7; D is possibly TRBD2 (7 bases). Germline CDR1 is LNHDA and CDR2 is SQIVND (reference sequence). V lost 3 bases, J lost 0 bases, and 12 bases lay in between. The CDR3 has 15 amino acids. In DNA form, the CDR3 reads TGTGCCAGTAGTATGGGGGGCGGGAGCTCCTACGAGCAGTACTTC. This translates into CASSMGGGSSYEQYF.

The CDR3 region has the DNA TGTGCCAGCAGTTACACCCGGACAGTCTATGGCTACACCTTC. Protein product: CASSYTRTVYGYTF. The genes are TRBV6-5 and TRBJ1-2, with D perhaps TRBD1 (6 bases). Germline V gene sequence: CDR1 MNHEY, CDR2 SVGAGI. Trimming removed 2 bases from V and 4 bases from J, with 11 bases in between. This CDR3 comprises 14 residues.

With regard to this clone: Other DNA sequences in the same sample also yield this CDR3. The J gene is TRBJ2-1, the V gene TRBV11-2; D may be TRBD1 (5 bases). This CDR3 is built from 12 residues. Trimming took off 2 bases at V and 7 bases at J, with 6 bases between the two ends. Germline assignment: CDR1 SGHAT and CDR2 FQNNGV. The CDR3 protein is CASSLQGNEQFF. The CDR3 DNA follows: TGTGCCAGCAGCTTACAGGGTAATGAGCAGTTCTTC.

V and J are TRBV10-3 and TRBJ1-6; no clear D. The CDR3 has 14 residues. The germline V gene has CDR1 ENHRY and CDR2 SYGVKD. V lost 1 base and J lost 10, with 11 bases in between. CDR3 bases: TGTGCCATCAGTGAGTGGGAGGGTGGATCACCCCTCCACTTT. Protein sequence: CAISEWEGGSPLHF.

The chain's CDR3 is CASSPNGGEDEQYF. CDR3 nucleotide sequence: TGTGCCAGCAGCCCTAACGGCGGGGAGGACGAGCAGTACTTC. The chain recombines TRBV16 with TRBJ2-7, with a possible D match to TRBD2 (6 bases). V was clipped by 4 bases and J by 5 bases, with 15 bases between them. From germline, CDR1 is KGHSY and CDR2 FQNENV. The CDR3 runs to 14 residues. The full variable domain, in which reference TRBV16 and TRBJ2-7 provide the parts outside the CDR3, is GEEVAQTPKHLVRGEGQKAKLYCAPIKGHSYVFWYQQVLKNEFKFLISFQNENVFDETGMPKERFSAKCLPNSPCSLEIQATKLEDSAVYFCASSPNGGEDEQYFGPGTRLTVT.

About this clone: Other DNA sequences from this sample encode an identical CDR3 as well. This chain joins TRBV20-1 and TRBJ2-3; 9 nucleotides line up with TRBD2. Unmatched junction bases numbered 4, after V lost 3 bases and J lost 3 bases. The CDR3 covers 14 residues. CDR1 and CDR2 from the germline V gene are DFQATT and SNEGSKA (reference sequence). The DNA for the CDR3 is TGCAGTGCTAGTGGCGGGGGGGCGACAGATACGCAGTATTTT. It codes for CSASGGGATDTQYF.

J is TRBJ2-5 and V is TRBV3-1 (or the pseudogene TRBV3-2); no firm D call. The length of the CDR3 is 14 residues. V was trimmed by 4 bases and J by 2 bases, leaving 11 bases between them. Germline V lookup: CDR1 LGHDT, CDR2 YNNKEL (reference sequence). This chain's CDR3 is CASSRQDKQETQYF. CDR3 sequence (DNA): TGTGCCAGCAGCCGCCAAGACAAGCAAGAGACCCAGTACTTC.

The V call is TRBV20-1, the J call TRBJ1-1; D is possibly TRBD1 (5 bases). Trimming stripped 3 bases from V and 3 bases from J, with 20 bases between. The CDR3 is 16 amino acids. Germline assignment: CDR1 DFQATT and CDR2 SNEGSKA (reference sequence). The chain's CDR3 is CSASKFGGVIDTEAFF. The CDR3 nucleotides are TGCAGTGCTAGTAAGTTTGGGGGGGTAATAGACACTGAAGCTTTCTTT.

The rearrangement uses TRBV28 and TRBJ1-6, with TRBD1 matching 7 bases. The CDR3 length is 16 residues. Looked up from germline, CDR1 is MDHEN and CDR2 is SYDVKM. Germline trimming cut 6 bases from V and 9 bases from J; bases unmatched to any gene: 14. The CDR3 sequence: CASRTPPGGVTSPLHF. For the CDR3, the DNA is TGTGCCAGCAGGACCCCCCCAGGGGGAGTGACTTCACCCCTCCACTTT.